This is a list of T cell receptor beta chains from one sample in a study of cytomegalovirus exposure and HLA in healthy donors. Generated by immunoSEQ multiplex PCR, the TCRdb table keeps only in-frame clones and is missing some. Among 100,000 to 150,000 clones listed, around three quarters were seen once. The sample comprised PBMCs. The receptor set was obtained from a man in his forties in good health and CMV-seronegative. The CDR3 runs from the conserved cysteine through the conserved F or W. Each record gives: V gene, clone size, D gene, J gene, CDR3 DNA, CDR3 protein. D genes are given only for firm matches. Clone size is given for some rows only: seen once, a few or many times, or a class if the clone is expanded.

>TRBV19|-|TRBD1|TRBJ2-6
TGTGCCAGTAGTATTAGGCACGGTTGGACAGGTTTCTCTGGGGCCAACGTCCTGACTTTC
CASSIRHGWTGFSGANVLTF
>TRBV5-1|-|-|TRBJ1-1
TGCGCCAGCAGCTTGGGGGGGGTGAACACTGAAGCTTTCTTT
CASSLGGVNTEAFF
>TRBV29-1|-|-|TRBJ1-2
TGCAGCGTTTACCACAGGGAAGGCTACACCTTC
CSVYHREGYTF
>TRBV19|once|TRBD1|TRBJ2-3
TGTGCCAGTAGGCTAGACAGGGACCACACAGATACGCAGTATTTT
CASRLDRDHTDTQYF
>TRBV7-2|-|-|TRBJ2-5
TGTGCCAGCAGCACAGGACTAACCCAAGGGACCCAGTACTTC
CASSTGLTQGTQYF
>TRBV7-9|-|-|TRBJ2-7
TGTGCCAGCAGCGAGGACTACGCCGGTACCTACGAGCAGTACTTC
CASSEDYAGTYEQYF
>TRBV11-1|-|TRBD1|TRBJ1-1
TGTGCCAGCAGCTTAGGACTCCGGGACAGCTCAGAAGCTTTCTTT
CASSLGLRDSSEAFF
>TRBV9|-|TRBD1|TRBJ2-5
TGTGCCAGCAGCGTTTCAGGGGGCCTGGGAGAGACCCAGTACTTC
CASSVSGGLGETQYF
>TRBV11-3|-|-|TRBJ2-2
TGTGCCAGCAGCGGCAGGGTAACCGGGGAGCTGTTTTTT
CASSGRVTGELFF
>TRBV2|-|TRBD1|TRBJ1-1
TGTGCCAGCAGAGGACGACAGGGTAACACTGAAGCTTTCTTT
CASRGRQGNTEAFF
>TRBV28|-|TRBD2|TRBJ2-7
TGTGCCAGCAGTTTAATCGGCGCTAGCGGTAGAATGGCCTACGAGCAGTACTTC
CASSLIGASGRMAYEQYF
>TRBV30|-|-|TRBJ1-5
TGTGCCTGGAGTGTCAAAGGGGATCAGCCCCAGCATTTT
CAWSVKGDQPQHF
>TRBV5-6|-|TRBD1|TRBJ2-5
TGTGCCAGCAGCCGACAGGGACCGGAGACCCAGTACTTC
CASSRQGPETQYF
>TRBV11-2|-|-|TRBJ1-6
TGTGCCAGCAGCCCTCAGGGCGTGAGTTCACCCCTCCACTTT
CASSPQGVSSPLHF
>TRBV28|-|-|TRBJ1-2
TGTGCCAGCAGCAGAATTGGAGGGCTGGTGCGTGGCTACACCTTC
CASSRIGGLVRGYTF
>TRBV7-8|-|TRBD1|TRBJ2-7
TGTGCCAGCAGCGCCGACAGGGGGTATTCGAGCGAGCAGTACTTC
CASSADRGYSSEQYF
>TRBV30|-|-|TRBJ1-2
TGTGCCTGGAGCGATTGGACAGCGACTAACTATGGCTACACCTTC
CAWSDWTATNYGYTF
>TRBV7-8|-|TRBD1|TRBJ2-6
TGTGCCAGCAGCGCAGACAGGGAAACTGGGGCCAACGTCCTGACTTTC
CASSADRETGANVLTF
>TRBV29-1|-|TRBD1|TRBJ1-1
TGCAGCGGCCGACAGGGCCTGAACACTGAAGCTTTCTTT
CSGRQGLNTEAFF
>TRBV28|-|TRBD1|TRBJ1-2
TGTGCCAGCAGGCTCCCGGGACAGTATGGCTACACCTTC
CASRLPGQYGYTF
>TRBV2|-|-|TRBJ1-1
TGTGCCAGCAGGTGGACATTGGCCCGGAGCGCTGAAGCTTTCTTT
CASRWTLARSAEAFF
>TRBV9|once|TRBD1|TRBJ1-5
TGTGCCAGCAGCGGGACAGGGTTGAGGGATCAGCCCCAGCATTTT
CASSGTGLRDQPQHF
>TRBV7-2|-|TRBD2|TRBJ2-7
TGTGCCAGCAGCGCAAGGGGAGGGGACTACGAGCAGTACTTC
CASSARGGDYEQYF
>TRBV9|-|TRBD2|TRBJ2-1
TGTGCCAGCAGCGTGAGGCCCACCGGGACTAGCGGGAGATCGGGGTCCTACAATGAGCAGTTCTTC
CASSVRPTGTSGRSGSYNEQFF
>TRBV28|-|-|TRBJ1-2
TGTGCCAGCAGTTTAAACCTCGGGGGGGGCTACACCTTC
CASSLNLGGGYTF
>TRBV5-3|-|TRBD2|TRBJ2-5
TGTGCCAGAAGCCCTAGCGGGAGGGCCGCGGAGACCCAGTACTTC
CARSPSGRAAETQYF
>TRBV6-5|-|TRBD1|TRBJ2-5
TGTGCCAGCAGTTACGGACAGGGTAGAGAGACCCAGTACTTC
CASSYGQGRETQYF
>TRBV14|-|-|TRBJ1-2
TGTGCCAGCAGCCAAACGGCAGGGGCGTCCTATGGCTACACCTTC
CASSQTAGASYGYTF
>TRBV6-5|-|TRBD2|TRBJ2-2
TGTGCCAGCAGTTACTCTAAAGCGGGAGGTACCGGGGAGCTGTTTTTT
CASSYSKAGGTGELFF
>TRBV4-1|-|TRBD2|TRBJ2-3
TGCGCCAGCAGCCCAGGACTAGCGGGAGGGCCCGGCACAGATACGCAGTATTTT
CASSPGLAGGPGTDTQYF
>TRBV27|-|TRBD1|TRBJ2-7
TGTGCCAGCCGCGGGACAGGGATTGGCGAGCAGTACTTC
CASRGTGIGEQYF
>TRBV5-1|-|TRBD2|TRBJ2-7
TGCGCCAGCAGCCTGACCGGGACTAGCGGCGACCTGGGCGAGCAGTACTTC
CASSLTGTSGDLGEQYF
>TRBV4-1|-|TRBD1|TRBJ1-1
TGCGCCAGCAGCCAAGGGACAGGGGTCGCTGAAGCTTTCTTT
CASSQGTGVAEAFF
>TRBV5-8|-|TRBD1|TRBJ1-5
TGTGCCAGCAGCCCCTACAGGGGAGGTGGTCAGCCCCAGCATTTT
CASSPYRGGGQPQHF
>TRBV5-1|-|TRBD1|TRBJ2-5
TGCGCCAGCAGCCGGACAGGGGAAGGGGAGACCCAGTACTTC
CASSRTGEGETQYF
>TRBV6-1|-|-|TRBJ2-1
TGTGCCAGCAGTGAAGCGGAGCTAGGTTCCGGGTTTCAGTTCTTC
CASSEAELGSGFQFF
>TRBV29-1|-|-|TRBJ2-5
TGCAGCGCCTCGGGCGGGGCCGGCGGGGAGACCCAGTACTTC
CSASGGAGGETQYF
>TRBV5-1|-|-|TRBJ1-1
TGCGCCAGCAGCTTGGCCACAGGACTGAACACTGAAGCTTTCTTT
CASSLATGLNTEAFF
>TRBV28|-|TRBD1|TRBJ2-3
TGTGCCAGCAGTTCCAGGACAGGGGGCACAGATACGCAGTATTTT
CASSSRTGGTDTQYF
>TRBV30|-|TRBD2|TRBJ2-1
TGTGCCTGGAACCCCCTAGCGGGTGTAACCTACAATGAGCAGTTCTTC
CAWNPLAGVTYNEQFF
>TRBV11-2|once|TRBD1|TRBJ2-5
TGTGCCAGCAGCACCCCGGACAGGGGGCTACAAGAGACCCAGTACTTC
CASSTPDRGLQETQYF
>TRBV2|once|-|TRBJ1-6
TGTGCCAGCAGTGAAAGACAGAATAATTCACCCCTCCACTTT
CASSERQNNSPLHF
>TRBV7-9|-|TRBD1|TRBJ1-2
TGTGCCAGCAGCTTAGCCGGGACAGGGAACGGCTACACCTTC
CASSLAGTGNGYTF
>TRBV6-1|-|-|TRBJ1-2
TGTGCCAGCAGTGAAAGGGGAAAGGCGGATGGCTACACCTTC
CASSERGKADGYTF
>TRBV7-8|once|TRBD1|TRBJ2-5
TGTGCCAGCAGCTTAGTGGGACAGTGGGGGCCACTGTACTTC
CASSLVGQWGPLYF